This T cell receptor (beta chain) originates from a study of T cells in Graves' hyperthyroidism and ophthalmopathy. Points from the study as a whole: For ophthalmopathy, model prediction preceded onset by a median about 6 months.

Germline CDR1 is DFQATT and CDR2 is SNEGSKA (reference sequence). The V segment lost 0 bases and the J segment 2 bases; nucleotides outside the gene matches: 10. CDR3 size: 16 residues. Researchers amplified the TCR beta CDR3 regions from RNA transcripts. When the TCR CDR3 underwent first-round RT-PCR, the HTBI primer set was used. TCRdb re-derived calls from the multiplex PCR reads in MiXCR, one entry per CDR3 protein. The sample shows fewer than 500,000 distinct CDR3 sequences, around 15% of them seen only once. Each ophthalmopathy patient scored at least 3 on the Clinical Activity Score and at least 4 on NOSPECS grade, with duration under 3 months. This clonotype has a handful of counts. The antigen is undetermined.

The rearrangement uses TRBV20-1 and TRBJ2-7; 7 bases are a match to TRBD1. Sample: blood. The source is a man aged 18 to 30 with Graves' ophthalmopathy. CDR3 sequence: CSARDPSGTATYEQYF. The CDR3 DNA sequence: TGCAGTGCTAGAGATCCTTCCGGGACAGCAACCTACGAGCAGTACTTC.